A single T cell receptor (beta chain) is shown here with its context. Assay used: immunoSEQ multiplex PCR; TCRdb lists only in-frame clones, some missing. The sample lists roughly 72,000 clones, about 94% occurring once. V shed 0 bases, J shed 6 bases, and the junction held 7 bases outside the gene matches. The CDR3 extends over 15 amino acids. Germline lookup yields CDR1 SGHRS and CDR2 YFSETQ. This entry comes from a study of technical replicates of blood from a handful of donors. This TCR derives from a human donor in good health. The J gene is TRBJ2-7, the V gene TRBV5-1; 9 bases fit TRBD1. Sequencing was carried out using T cells isolated from PBMCs. As DNA, the CDR3 is TGCGCCAGCAGCTTGGAGGGTACAGGGGGCCGCGAGCAGTACTTC. Translated, it gives CASSLEGTGGREQYF.